Described below is a single T cell receptor (beta chain) sequence and its context. Germline CDR1 and CDR2: SGHTS and YDEGEE. The CDR3 sequence is 17 residues long. The V end lost 1 base, the J end lost 4 bases, and 18 bases lay between the germline ends. TCRdb's table, derived via immunoSEQ multiplex PCR, lists solely in-frame clones and lacks some. The repertoire includes around 100,000 clones, under 90% of them detected once, and 6.3% sits in the top ten. This entry belongs to a study of PD-1 blockade in mismatch repair-deficient tumors. This material consisted of peripheral blood, taken approximately 35 weeks after starting pembrolizumab. The rearrangement links TRBV5-8 to TRBJ2-1; no firm D call. The origin of this receptor is an adult with mismatch repair-deficient cancer. The CDR3 DNA is TGTGCCAGCAGCTTGTATCTCACGGGCGGTTTTTACAATGAGCAGTTCTTC. Its protein is CASSLYLTGGFYNEQFF.